Below, one T cell receptor (beta chain) is given with its context. Sequencing used immunoSEQ multiplex PCR; TCRdb keeps in-frame clones, though not all of them. This table holds tens of thousands of clones, approximately 97% found once. The trim removed 6 bases at V and 3 bases at J, leaving 5 bases unmatched. Germline lookup yields CDR1 MNHEY and CDR2 SVGAGI. CDR3 length: 15 residues. This entry comes from a study of technical replicates of blood from a handful of donors. The chain is built from TRBV6-5 and TRBJ2-7; 13 bases agree with TRBD2. The sample consisted of T cells isolated from PBMCs. The receptor comes from a human donor in good health. CDR3 loop: CASRKRLAGGYEQYF. CDR3 DNA: TGTGCCAGCAGAAAAAGACTAGCGGGGGGCTACGAGCAGTACTTC.